These 32 T cell receptor beta chains originate from one sample sequenced in a study of blood T cell repertoires in COVID-19. Method: immunoSEQ multiplex PCR; TCRdb's copy keeps in-frame clones and lacks some. The data contain around 250,000 clones, roughly 88% of them singletons. Sequences were obtained from PBMCs or T cells enriched from blood (not recorded which). All receptors derive from a woman aged 45 to 65 who had recovered from COVID-19.

The chain links TRBV6-6 to TRBJ2-7; TRBD1 matches at 7 bases. Germline V gene sequence: CDR1 MNHNY, CDR2 SVGAGI (reference sequence). The V segment lost 8 bases and the J segment 5 bases; nucleotides outside the gene matches: 12. This CDR3 spans 14 amino acids. The CDR3 DNA reads as TGTGCCAGCGGGTCAGGGGGTACGATCGACGAGCAGTACTTC. Protein sequence: CASGSGGTIDEQYF.

The chain recombines TRBV3-1 (or the pseudogene TRBV3-2) with TRBJ2-2; D might be TRBD1 (5 bases). The CDR3 covers 13 residues. From germline, CDR1 is LGHDT and CDR2 YNNKEL (reference sequence). Trimming removed 4 bases at V and 4 bases at J, with 7 bases between. The CDR3 coding sequence is TGTGCCAGCAGCCGGGGCGCCACCGGGGAGCTGTTTTTT. Encoded protein: CASSRGATGELFF.

This rearrangement joins TRBV18 to TRBJ2-5, with 11 bases identical to TRBD2. The CDR3 is 16 residues long. The V gene's germline CDR1 is KGHSH and CDR2 LQKENI. V trimming: 3 bases; J trimming: 0 bases; junction bases outside the gene matches: 3. The CDR3 nucleotides read TGTGCCAGCTCACCGGAACTAGCGGGAGACCAAGAGACCCAGTACTTC. Amino acid sequence: CASSPELAGDQETQYF.

This clone has just a few counts. The V call is TRBV28, the J call TRBJ1-6, with D unresolved. V shed 6 bases and J shed 13 bases, with 16 bases lying between them. Germline values: CDR1 MDHEN, CDR2 SYDVKM. The CDR3 has 13 residues. The CDR3 reads CASSPKTAPPLHF. In DNA form, the CDR3 reads TGTGCCAGCAGCCCTAAGACTGCGCCGCCCCTCCACTTT.

The chain carries TRBV19 and TRBJ1-2, with 8 positions matching TRBD1. Germline V lookup: CDR1 LNHDA, CDR2 SQIVND (reference sequence). The CDR3 is 15 amino acids. Trimming took 4 bases from V and 6 from J; bases not matched to a gene: 10. DNA for the CDR3: TGTGCCAGTAGTACCCTGACAGGGGTGGCAGATGGCTACACCTTC. Translated: CASSTLTGVADGYTF.

The V gene is TRBV3-1 (or the pseudogene TRBV3-2), the J gene TRBJ1-2; TRBD1 aligns across 9 bases. Germline V lookup: CDR1 LGHDT, CDR2 YNNKEL (reference sequence). This CDR3 has 14 residues. Trimming removed 0 bases from V and 8 bases from J; junction bases left unmatched: 4. The CDR3 region is CASSQEDRGGGYTF. In DNA form, the CDR3 reads TGTGCCAGCAGCCAAGAGGACAGGGGAGGAGGCTACACCTTC.

The J gene is TRBJ2-2, the V gene TRBV2; no clear D gene. V lost 6 bases and J 0 bases, leaving 5 bases between the germline ends. The CDR3 has 13 amino acids. Germline V lookup: CDR1 SNHLY, CDR2 FYNNEI. Here the CDR3 reads CASSPANTGELFF. Here the CDR3 DNA reads TGTGCCAGCAGCCCCGCGAACACCGGGGAGCTGTTTTTT.

The chain joins TRBV12-3 or TRBV12-4 to TRBJ1-1, with D possibly TRBD1 on 6 matching bases. The V and J ends lost 6 bases and 7 bases respectively, with 12 bases between them. This CDR3 spans 12 amino acids. DNA of the CDR3: TGTGCCAGCAGCCCAGGGGTTGGTGAAGCTTTCTTT. Protein: CASSPGVGEAFF.

This clone was observed a few times. The J gene is TRBJ1-1, the V gene TRBV6-2 or TRBV6-3; D call uncertain. Germline CDR1 and CDR2: MNHEY and SVGEGT. The CDR3 covers 11 residues. V shed 0 bases and J shed 7 bases, with 3 bases lying between them. CDR3 bases: TGTGCCAGCAGTTACTCGTATGAAGCTTTCTTT. It encodes CASSYSYEAFF.

V gene TRBV19 combines with J gene TRBJ2-7, with TRBD2 as a possible D gene (5 bases). Trimming took 5 bases from V and 3 from J, leaving 11 bases between them. This CDR3 contains 13 residues. CDR1 LNHDA and CDR2 SQIVND come from the germline V gene (reference sequence). CDR3 sequence: CASSPWTDYEQYF. CDR3 nucleotide sequence: TGTGCCAGTAGTCCGTGGACTGACTACGAGCAGTACTTC.

The chain has TRBV6-1 and TRBJ1-5, with D perhaps TRBD1 (6 bases). Between the trimmed V and J ends, which lost 0 bases and 2 bases, there was a span of 11 bases. Germline CDR1 and CDR2: MNHNS and SASEGT. The CDR3 contains 16 residues. The DNA of the CDR3 is TGTGCCAGCAGTGAAGCGCCAGGGGTGGGCAATCAGCCCCAGCATTTT. Translating it yields CASSEAPGVGNQPQHF.

The chain is built from TRBV28 and TRBJ2-5; a possible D gene is TRBD1 (5 bases). Trimming took off 3 bases at V and 0 bases at J, with 17 bases between the two ends. The CDR3 extends over 17 amino acids. From germline, CDR1 is MDHEN and CDR2 SYDVKM. CDR3 DNA: TGTGCCAGCAGTTTTAGTCCCGGACACCCGTACCAAGAGACCCAGTACTTC. Translated: CASSFSPGHPYQETQYF.

V gene TRBV5-1 combines with J gene TRBJ2-1; D unclear. CDR3 size: 13 residues. V shed 5 bases and J shed 5 bases, with 11 bases lying between them. Germline V CDR1 and CDR2: SGHRS, YFSETQ. The CDR3 nucleotides are TGCGCCAGCAGGCAAGAAGCCCACAATGAGCAGTTCTTC. As protein: CASRQEAHNEQFF.

The V and J genes are TRBV3-1 (or the pseudogene TRBV3-2) and TRBJ1-2; tentatively, D is TRBD1 (6 bases). Trimming took off 7 bases at V and 6 bases at J, with 12 bases between the two ends. Germline V gives CDR1 LGHDT, CDR2 YNNKEL (reference sequence). CDR3 length equals 12 residues. The CDR3 sequence is CASTSGADGYTF. As DNA, the CDR3 is TGTGCCAGCACTTCAGGGGCTGATGGCTACACCTTC.

V gene TRBV7-3 combines with J gene TRBJ1-1; D call uncertain. The ends were cut back, 5 bases at V and 5 bases at J, with 6 bases in the middle. The germline V gene encodes CDR1 SGHTA and CDR2 FQGTGA. The CDR3 has 11 amino acids. This chain's CDR3 is CASSLGTEAFF. In DNA, the CDR3 is TGTGCCAGCAGCCTCGGGACTGAAGCTTTCTTT.

This clone was detected only a few times. The V gene is TRBV7-8, the J gene TRBJ2-7, with 7 bases identical to TRBD2. The CDR3 is made up of 12 amino acids. Germline V CDR1 and CDR2: SGHVS, FQNEAQ. Losses at the gene ends were 5 bases for V and 7 bases for J; bases not matched to a gene: 5. The CDR3 region is CASSPPGGEQYF. The CDR3, as DNA: TGTGCCAGCAGCCCCCCGGGAGGTGAGCAGTACTTC.

The chain carries TRBV14 and TRBJ2-1, with 8 bases lining up with TRBD1. Germline loops: CDR1 SGHDN, CDR2 FVKESK. The CDR3 runs to 14 residues. The J segment lost 6 bases and the V segment lost 1 base, leaving 2 bases of the junction unmatched. CDR3 sequence reads: CASSQGTGFNEQFF. The CDR3 nucleotides are TGTGCCAGCAGCCAAGGGACAGGGTTCAATGAGCAGTTCTTC.

At least ten counts were recorded for this clone. The chain's CDR3 is CASRDRPNEKLFF. The CDR3 DNA follows: TGCGCCAGCAGGGACAGGCCTAATGAAAAACTGTTTTTT. The chain combines TRBV10-1 with TRBJ1-4; TRBD1 matches 7 bases. CDR1 is WNHNN, CDR2 SYGVQD, per germline (reference sequence). CDR3 length: 13 residues. The V segment lost 6 bases and the J segment 3 bases; nucleotides outside the gene matches: 1.

In DNA, the CDR3 is TGTGCCGGTTCGACAGGGGAATCTAGCAATCAGCCCCAGCATTTT. Its translation is CAGSTGESSNQPQHF. J is TRBJ1-5 and V is TRBV2, with 8 positions matching TRBD1. Germline trimming cut 11 bases from V and 0 bases from J; bases unmatched to any gene: 9. Germline values: CDR1 SNHLY, CDR2 FYNNEI. CDR3 length: 15 residues.

The chain carries TRBV30 and TRBJ1-6; D perhaps matches TRBD1 (6 bases). CDR1 is GTSNPN and CDR2 is SVGIG in the germline V gene (reference sequence). The V end lost 0 bases, the J end lost 6 bases, and 6 bases lay between the germline ends. This CDR3 spans 13 amino acids. The CDR3: CAWSVGGNSPLHF. The CDR3 region has the DNA TGTGCCTGGAGTGTAGGGGGTAATTCACCCCTCCACTTT.

The V and J genes are TRBV5-4 and TRBJ2-1; 11 bases are a match to TRBD2. The junction had 9 bases not matched to a gene; V was cut back by 2 bases and J by 5 bases. The germline V gene has CDR1 SGHNT and CDR2 YYREEE (reference sequence). The CDR3 consists of 17 residues. The CDR3 loop reads CASSFRLAGGWDNEQFF. The CDR3 nucleotides are TGTGCCAGCAGCTTCCGGTTAGCGGGAGGGTGGGACAATGAGCAGTTCTTC.

The chain has TRBV3-1 (or the pseudogene TRBV3-2) and TRBJ1-5; D not resolved. V lost 4 bases, J lost 11 bases, and 30 bases lay in between. This CDR3 is built from 18 residues. Germline CDR1 is LGHDT and CDR2 is YNNKEL (reference sequence). Here the CDR3 DNA reads TGTGCCAGCAGCCGGGAAATCCCTCGGGAGCGGGGAAGAGGGTCCCAGCATTTT. Its protein is CASSREIPRERGRGSQHF.

The rearrangement links TRBV28 to TRBJ2-1; maybe TRBD2 (6 bases). The CDR3 spans 17 residues. Trimming left V 4 bases short and J 4 bases short, with 20 bases between. Germline CDR1 reads MDHEN; CDR2 reads SYDVKM. As DNA, the CDR3 is TGTGCCAGCAGTTATCCATTGGCGGGACCAGGATACAATGAGCAGTTCTTC. This sequence encodes CASSYPLAGPGYNEQFF. The variable domain in full, completed from reference TRBV28 and TRBJ2-1, reads DVKVTQSSRYLVKRTGEKVFLECVQDMDHENMFWYRQDPGLGLRLIYFSYDVKMKEKGDIPEGYSVSREKKERFSLILESASTNQTSMYLCASSYPLAGPGYNEQFFGPGTRLTVL.

This chain links TRBV11-2 with TRBJ2-2; perhaps TRBD1 as D (7 bases). Per germline, CDR1 SGHAT and CDR2 FQNNGV. V lost 4 bases to trimming and J lost 5 bases, with 20 bases between them. The CDR3 extends over 17 amino acids. CDR3: CASSSIGGTDHTGELFF. DNA for the CDR3: TGTGCCAGCAGCTCCATTGGGGGGACAGACCATACCGGGGAGCTGTTTTTT.

The genes are TRBV21-1 and TRBJ2-7; the table's D call of TRBD1 was not tested on the DNA. TRBV21-1 is tagged as a pseudogene. The CDR3 extends over 15 amino acids. CDR3 coding DNA: TGTGCCAGCAGCAAATCCGGGACAGGGCTTCGCGAGCAGTACTTC. Translation: CASSKSGTGLREQYF.

This clone was seen a few times. The CDR3 protein is CASSATGTGAEQYF. CDR3 nucleotides: TGCGCCAGCAGCGCGACCGGGACAGGGGCCGAGCAGTACTTC. V is TRBV5-1 and J is TRBJ2-7; 10 bases fit TRBD1. V lost 4 bases and J lost 6; bases outside the gene matches: 7. The CDR3 is made up of 14 amino acids. The V gene's germline CDR1 is SGHRS and CDR2 YFSETQ.

The chain recombines TRBV6-1 with TRBJ1-3; possible D gene TRBD1, 5 bases. Germline V gene data show CDR1 as MNHNS and CDR2 as SASEGT. The CDR3 is 16 residues long. V lost 0 bases and J 4 bases, leaving 13 bases between the germline ends. DNA for the CDR3: TGTGCCAGCAGTGAAGCGCTTTCAGGGTCCGGAAACACCATATATTTT. It codes for CASSEALSGSGNTIYF.

This clone was counted a single time. The rearrangement uses TRBV18 and TRBJ2-1, with 12 bases matching TRBD2. The CDR3 runs 15 residues. Germline V gives CDR1 KGHSH, CDR2 LQKENI. J was trimmed by 7 bases and V by 5 bases; bases with no gene match: 6. The CDR3, as DNA: TGTGCCAGCTCATCTACTAGCGGGAGGATTAATGAGCAGTTCTTC. It encodes CASSSTSGRINEQFF.

This chain links TRBV2 with TRBJ2-5; 8 bases map to TRBD2. Germline CDR1 and CDR2: SNHLY and FYNNEI. The CDR3 length is 13 residues. J was trimmed by 5 bases and V by 7 bases; bases with no gene match: 6. CDR3 amino acids: CASNSGGGETQYF. The CDR3 DNA reads TGTGCCAGCAACAGCGGGGGAGGGGAGACCCAGTACTTC. The full variable domain, its missing parts supplied by reference TRBV2 and TRBJ2-5, is EPEVTQTPSHQVTQMGQEVILRCVPISNHLYFYWYRQILGQKVEFLVSFYNNEISEKSEIFDDQFSVERPDGSNFTLKIRSTKLEDSAMYFCASNSGGGETQYFGPGTRLLVL.

V gene TRBV7-8 combines with J gene TRBJ1-3; D perhaps matches TRBD1 (6 bases). V was pared by 2 bases and J by 0 bases, with 17 bases between. The germline CDR1 and CDR2 sequences are SGHVS and FQNEAQ. The CDR3 is 18 amino acids. The CDR3 DNA reads as TGTGCCAGCAGCTTAACCCCACCCAGGGGATACTCTGGAAACACCATATATTTT. Translation: CASSLTPPRGYSGNTIYF.

J is TRBJ2-3 and V is TRBV27, with 12 bases that match TRBD1. The CDR3 runs 15 residues. Germline V CDR1 and CDR2: MNHEY, SMNVEV (reference sequence). The V and J ends lost 6 bases and 7 bases, in that order; junction bases with no gene match: 8. CDR3 sequence reads: CASSVGQGASYTQYF. For the CDR3, the DNA is TGTGCCAGCAGCGTGGGACAGGGGGCGTCATATACGCAGTATTTT.

V and J are TRBV2 and TRBJ1-6, with D perhaps matching TRBD1 (6 bases). The V end lost 9 bases, the J end lost 3 bases, and 15 bases lay between the germline ends. Germline CDR1 reads SNHLY; CDR2 reads FYNNEI. CDR3 length: 15 amino acids. CDR3 region: CARSRGSSYNSPLHF. The CDR3 DNA follows: TGTGCCAGGAGCAGGGGCTCTAGCTATAATTCACCCCTCCACTTT.